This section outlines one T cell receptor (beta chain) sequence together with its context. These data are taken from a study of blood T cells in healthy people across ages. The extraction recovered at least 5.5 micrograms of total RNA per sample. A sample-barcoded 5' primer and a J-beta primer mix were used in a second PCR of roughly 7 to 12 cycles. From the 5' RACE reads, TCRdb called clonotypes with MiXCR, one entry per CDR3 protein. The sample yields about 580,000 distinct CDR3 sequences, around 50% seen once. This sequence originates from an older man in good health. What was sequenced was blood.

Here the CDR3 DNA reads TGCAGTGCGGCCTTGGGGGTCGGCTACACCTTC. Its protein is CSAALGVGYTF. The chain carries TRBV20-1 and TRBJ1-2, with TRBD1 as a possible D gene (5 bases). With 6 bases removed from V and 8 bases from J, the gap between germline ends came to 13 bases. The V gene's germline CDR1 is DFQATT and CDR2 SNEGSKA (reference sequence). The CDR3 covers 11 residues.